This T cell receptor (beta chain) was observed in a study of cytomegalovirus exposure and HLA in healthy donors. Broader study findings: Rarity marked most TCR sequences, yet some public TCRs occurred in many donors. Some V segments, including TRBV6-2 and TRBV6-3, were excluded as indistinguishable.

The PCR ran on 60 Vbeta and 13 Jbeta primers. Using immunoSEQ multiplex PCR, the repertoire was profiled, and TCRdb retains in-frame clones only, with some absent. The data hold 100,000 to 150,000 clones, with around 73% observed a single time. From germline, CDR1 is SEHNR and CDR2 FQNEAQ (reference sequence). Trimming took off 1 base at V and 8 bases at J, with 5 bases between the two ends. The CDR3 contains 11 residues. This clone was recorded only once. Its specificity is unknown. The chain recombines TRBV7-9 with TRBJ1-2, with D uncertain. The sample taken for sequencing was PBMCs. The source is a man between 25 and 39 years old in good health and CMV-seropositive. This CDR3 is CASSLVEGYTF. CDR3 nucleotide sequence: TGTGCCAGCAGCTTAGTAGAGGGCTACACCTTC.